Listed below are T cell receptor beta chains from one sample, sequenced in a study of CD8+ T cells in alopecia areata. Method: immunoSEQ multiplex PCR; TCRdb's copy keeps in-frame clones and lacks some. In the table there are about 160,000 clones, 60% of which are singletons. This sample comprised CD4+ T cells sorted from blood, obtained at week 24, from a patient treated with tofacitinib. The receptors derive from a human donor with alopecia areata. Both conserved end residues are trimmed from each CDR3. The D gene is left open where the match is weak.

CDR3,V,D
ASSLGLDNGGKLF,TRBV2,NA
ASRDSHGYT,TRBV5-1,TRBD1
ASGRESNYGYT,TRBV12-5,NA
SIRGEDNTDTQY,TRBV29-1,NA
ASSQIGEETQY,TRBV4-2,NA
SVVRGITDTQY,TRBV29-1,NA
ASSEGGGVEQY,TRBV2,NA
ASSLTLGGNEKLF,TRBV7-2,NA
ASSVAGTQDTQY,TRBV9,NA
ASSKTQQGTYFSEQF,TRBV4-1,TRBD1
ASSPDRGTPEQY,TRBV18,TRBD1
ATQGGPTDTQY,TRBV19,NA
SVEDHSLAGLNGYT,TRBV29-1,NA
SVPGAEQF,TRBV29-1,NA
AWIKLQETQY,TRBV30,NA
ASSEDFVEQF,TRBV2,NA